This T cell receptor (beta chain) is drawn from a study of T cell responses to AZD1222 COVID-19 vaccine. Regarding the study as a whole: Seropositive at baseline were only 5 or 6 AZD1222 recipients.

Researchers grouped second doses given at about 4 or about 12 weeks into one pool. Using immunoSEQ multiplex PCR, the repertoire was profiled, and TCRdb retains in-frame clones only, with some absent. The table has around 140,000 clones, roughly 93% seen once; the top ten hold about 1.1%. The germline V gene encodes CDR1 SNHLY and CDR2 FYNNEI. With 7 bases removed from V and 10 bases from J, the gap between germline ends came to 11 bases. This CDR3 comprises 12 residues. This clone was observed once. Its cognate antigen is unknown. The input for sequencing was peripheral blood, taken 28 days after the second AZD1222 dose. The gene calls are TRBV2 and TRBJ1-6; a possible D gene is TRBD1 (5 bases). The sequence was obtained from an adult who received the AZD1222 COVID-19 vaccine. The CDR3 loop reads CASKGTGSPLHF. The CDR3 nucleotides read TGTGCCAGCAAGGGGACGGGATCACCCCTCCACTTT.